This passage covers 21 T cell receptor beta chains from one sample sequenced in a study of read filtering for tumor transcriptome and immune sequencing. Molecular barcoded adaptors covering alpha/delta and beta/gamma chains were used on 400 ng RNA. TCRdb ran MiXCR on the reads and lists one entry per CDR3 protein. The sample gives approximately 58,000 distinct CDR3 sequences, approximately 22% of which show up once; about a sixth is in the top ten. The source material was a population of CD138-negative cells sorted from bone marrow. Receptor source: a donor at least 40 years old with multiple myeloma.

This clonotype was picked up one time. The CDR3 region is CASSFGDPNTGELFF. The CDR3 DNA follows: TGCGCCAGCAGCTTCGGAGACCCGAACACCGGGGAGCTGTTTTTT. The gene calls are TRBV5-1 and TRBJ2-2; D remains ambiguous. This CDR3 comprises 15 residues. From germline, CDR1 is SGHRS and CDR2 YFSETQ. V was trimmed by 2 bases and J by 0 bases, leaving 8 bases between them.

In DNA, the CDR3 is TGTGCCAGCAGTTTAGTACCTCCGGGACTAGCGGGAGGCCGCAATGAGCAGTTCTTC. As protein: CASSLVPPGLAGGRNEQFF. This chain connects TRBV12-3 or TRBV12-4 to TRBJ2-1, with TRBD2 identical over 15 bases. The CDR3 contains 19 residues. With 1 base clipped from V and 6 bases from J, the junction kept 10 bases outside the gene matches.

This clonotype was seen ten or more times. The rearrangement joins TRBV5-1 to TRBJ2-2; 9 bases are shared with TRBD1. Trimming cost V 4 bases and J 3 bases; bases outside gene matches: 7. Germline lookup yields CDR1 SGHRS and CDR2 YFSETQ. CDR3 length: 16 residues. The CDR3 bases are TGCGCCAGCAGCATCAGACAGGGGGTTGACACCGGGGAGCTGTTTTTT. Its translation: CASSIRQGVDTGELFF.

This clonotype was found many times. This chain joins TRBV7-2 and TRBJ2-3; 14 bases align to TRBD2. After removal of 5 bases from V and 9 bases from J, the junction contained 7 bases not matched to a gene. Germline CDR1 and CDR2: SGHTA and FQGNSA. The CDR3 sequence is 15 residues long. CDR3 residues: CASSPKGLAGVTQYF. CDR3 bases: TGTGCCAGCAGCCCCAAGGGACTAGCGGGGGTCACGCAGTATTTT.

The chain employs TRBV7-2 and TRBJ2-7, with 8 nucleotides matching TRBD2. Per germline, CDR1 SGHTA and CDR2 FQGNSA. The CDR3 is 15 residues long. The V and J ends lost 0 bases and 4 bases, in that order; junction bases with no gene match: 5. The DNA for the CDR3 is TGTGCCAGCAGCTTAGCCAGCGGGAGTAATTACGAGCAGTACTTC. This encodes CASSLASGSNYEQYF.

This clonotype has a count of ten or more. The CDR3 protein is CASTETGGVQETQYF. The CDR3 nucleotides read TGTGCCAGCACCGAAACAGGGGGCGTGCAAGAGACCCAGTACTTC. The gene calls are TRBV11-3 and TRBJ2-5; TRBD1 matches at 9 bases. The ends lost 7 bases at V and 2 bases at J; junction bases unmatched: 8. Germline V gene lookup returns CDR1 SGHNT and CDR2 YENEEA. The CDR3 totals 15 residues. Drawing the rest from reference TRBV11-3 and TRBJ2-5, the complete variable domain is EAGVVQSPRYKIIEKKQPVAFWCNPISGHNTLYWYLQNLGQGPELLIRYENEEAVDDSQLPKDRFSAERLKGVDSTLKIQPAELGDSAVYLCASTETGGVQETQYFGPGTRLLVL.

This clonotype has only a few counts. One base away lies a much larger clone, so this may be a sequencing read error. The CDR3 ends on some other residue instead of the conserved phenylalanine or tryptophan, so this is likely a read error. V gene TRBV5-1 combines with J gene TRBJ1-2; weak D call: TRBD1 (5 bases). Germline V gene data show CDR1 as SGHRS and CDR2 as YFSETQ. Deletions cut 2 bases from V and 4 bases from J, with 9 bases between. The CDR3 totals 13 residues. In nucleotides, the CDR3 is TGCGCCAGCAGCTTAACAGGCTCCTATGGCTACACCCTC. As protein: CASSLTGSYGYTL.

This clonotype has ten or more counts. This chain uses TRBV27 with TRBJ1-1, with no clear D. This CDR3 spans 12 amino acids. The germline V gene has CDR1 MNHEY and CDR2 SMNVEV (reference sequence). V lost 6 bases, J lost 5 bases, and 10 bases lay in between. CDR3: CASRREGTEAFF. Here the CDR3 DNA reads TGTGCCAGCAGGCGGGAAGGGACTGAAGCTTTCTTT.

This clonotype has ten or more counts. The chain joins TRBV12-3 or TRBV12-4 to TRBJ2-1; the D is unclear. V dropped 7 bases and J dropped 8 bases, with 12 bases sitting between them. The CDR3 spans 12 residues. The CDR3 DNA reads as TGTGCCAGCAAAGCTAGTCTAGATGAGCAGTTCTTC. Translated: CASKASLDEQFF.

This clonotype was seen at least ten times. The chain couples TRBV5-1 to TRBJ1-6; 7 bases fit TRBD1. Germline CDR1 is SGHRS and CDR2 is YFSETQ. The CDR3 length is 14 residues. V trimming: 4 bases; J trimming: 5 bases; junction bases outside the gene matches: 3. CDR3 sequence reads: CASSQGQNNSPLHF. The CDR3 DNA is TGCGCCAGCAGCCAGGGACAGAATAATTCACCCCTCCACTTT. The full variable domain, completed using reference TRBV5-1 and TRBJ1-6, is KAGVTQTPRYLIKTRGQQVTLSCSPISGHRSVSWYQQTPGQGLQFLFEYFSETQRNKGNFPGRFSGRQFSNSRSEMNVSTLELGDSALYLCASSQGQNNSPLHFGNGTRLTVT.

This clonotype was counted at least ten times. CDR3 DNA: TGTGCCAGCAGCCGGGGTGCTGAAGCTTTCTTT. It is translated as CASSRGAEAFF. The chain has TRBV5-6 and TRBJ1-1, with D hard to call. The germline gives CDR1 SGHDT, CDR2 YYEEEE. The ends were cut back, 4 bases at V and 6 bases at J, with 7 bases in the middle. This CDR3 contains 11 residues.

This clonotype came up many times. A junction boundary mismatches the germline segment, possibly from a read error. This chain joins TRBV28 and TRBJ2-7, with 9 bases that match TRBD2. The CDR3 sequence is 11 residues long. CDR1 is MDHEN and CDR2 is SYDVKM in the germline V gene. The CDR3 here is CASSTQREVLF. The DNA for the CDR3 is TGTGCCAGCAGTACTCAGCGGGAGGTATTATTC.

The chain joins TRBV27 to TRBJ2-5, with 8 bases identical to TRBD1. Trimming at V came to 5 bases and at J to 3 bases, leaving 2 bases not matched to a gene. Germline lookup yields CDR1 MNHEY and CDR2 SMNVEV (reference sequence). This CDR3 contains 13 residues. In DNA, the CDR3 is TGTGCCAGCAGTCGGACAGGGAAAGAGACCCAGTACTTC. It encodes CASSRTGKETQYF.

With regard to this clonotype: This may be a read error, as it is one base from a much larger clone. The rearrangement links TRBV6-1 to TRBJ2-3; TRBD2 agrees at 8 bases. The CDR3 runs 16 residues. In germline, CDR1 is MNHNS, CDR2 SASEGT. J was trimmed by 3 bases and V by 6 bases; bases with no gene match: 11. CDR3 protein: CASRERGSLETDTQYF. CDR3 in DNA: TGTGCCAGCAGAGAGCGGGGGAGCCTGGAGACAGATACGCAGTATTTT.

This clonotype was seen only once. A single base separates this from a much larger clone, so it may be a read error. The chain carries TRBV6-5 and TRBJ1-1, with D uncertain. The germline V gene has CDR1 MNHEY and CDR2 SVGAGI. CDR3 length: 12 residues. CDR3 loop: CASRKLNTEALF. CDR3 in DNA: TGTGCCAGCCGAAAACTAAACACTGAAGCTCTCTTT.

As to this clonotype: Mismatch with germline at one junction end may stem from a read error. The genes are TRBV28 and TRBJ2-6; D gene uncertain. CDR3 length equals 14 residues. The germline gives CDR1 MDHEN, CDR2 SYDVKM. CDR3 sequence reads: CASSEGTRRNVLTF. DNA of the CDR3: TGTGCCAGCAGTGAAGGCACCAGGCGAAACGTCCTGACCTTC. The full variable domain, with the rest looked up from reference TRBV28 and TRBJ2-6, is DVKVTQSSRYLVKRTGEKVFLECVQDMDHENMFWYRQDPGLGLRLIYFSYDVKMKEKGDIPEGYSVSREKKERFSLILESASTNQTSMYLCASSEGTRRNVLTFGAGSRLTVL.

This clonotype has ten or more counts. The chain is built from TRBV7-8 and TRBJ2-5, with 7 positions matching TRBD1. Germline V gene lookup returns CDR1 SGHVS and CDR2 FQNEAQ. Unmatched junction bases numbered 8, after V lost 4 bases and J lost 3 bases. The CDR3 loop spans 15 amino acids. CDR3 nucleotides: TGTGCCAGCAGCTCGCAAATCGGACAGGAAGAGACCCAGTACTTC. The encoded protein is CASSSQIGQEETQYF.

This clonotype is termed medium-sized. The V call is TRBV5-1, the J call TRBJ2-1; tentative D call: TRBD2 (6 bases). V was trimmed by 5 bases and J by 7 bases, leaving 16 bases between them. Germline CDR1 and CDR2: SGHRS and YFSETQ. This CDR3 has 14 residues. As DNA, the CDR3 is TGCGCCAGCAGGGGGAAAGGGACTGAAAATGAGCAGTTCTTC. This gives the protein CASRGKGTENEQFF. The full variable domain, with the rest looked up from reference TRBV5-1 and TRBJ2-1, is KAGVTQTPRYLIKTRGQQVTLSCSPISGHRSVSWYQQTPGQGLQFLFEYFSETQRNKGNFPGRFSGRQFSNSRSEMNVSTLELGDSALYLCASRGKGTENEQFFGPGTRLTVL.

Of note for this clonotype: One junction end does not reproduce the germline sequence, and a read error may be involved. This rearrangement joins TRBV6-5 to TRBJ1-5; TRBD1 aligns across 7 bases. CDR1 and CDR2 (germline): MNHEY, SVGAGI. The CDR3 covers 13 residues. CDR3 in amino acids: CASRTGSIQPQHF. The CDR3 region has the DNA TGTGCCAGCAGGACAGGGAGCATTCAGCCCCAGCATTTT.

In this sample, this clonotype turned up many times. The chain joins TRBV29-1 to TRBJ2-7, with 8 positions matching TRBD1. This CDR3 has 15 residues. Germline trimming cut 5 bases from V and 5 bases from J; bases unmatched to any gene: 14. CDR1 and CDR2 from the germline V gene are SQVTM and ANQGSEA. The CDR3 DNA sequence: TGCAGCGTTTCGTCCCCACAGGGGGTAGTAAACGAGCAGTACTTC. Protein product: CSVSSPQGVVNEQYF.

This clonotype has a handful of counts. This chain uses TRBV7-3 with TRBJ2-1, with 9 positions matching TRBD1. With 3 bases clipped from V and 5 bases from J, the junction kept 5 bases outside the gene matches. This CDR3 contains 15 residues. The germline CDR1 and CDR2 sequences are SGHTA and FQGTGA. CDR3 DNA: TGTGCCAGCAGCTTTTCTGGGACAGGGAACAATGAGCAGTTCTTC. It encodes CASSFSGTGNNEQFF.